The clone carrying this T cell receptor (beta chain) was seen only once. Its antigen is still unknown. This specimen comes from a study of shared clonotypes between healthy human individuals. Study-wide findings and caveats: Several donors held about 5% of naive CD4 clonotypes in common. Sampling used blood alone; tissue repertoires probably differ. The represented genetic and exposure-history diversity was limited by the small number of donors.

The CDR3 is 15 amino acids. V dropped 4 bases and J dropped 0 bases, with 12 bases sitting between them. Per the germline V gene, CDR1 is MNHNS and CDR2 is SASEGT. Libraries were prepared by immunoSEQ multiplex PCR; TCRdb keeps only in-frame clonotypes and omits some of them. The sample lists over a million clones, around 95% occurring once. The sequencing input was naive CD4+ T cells sorted from blood. Subset in this sample: CD45RA+ positively selected. The sequence came from a man aged 25-40 years in good health. V gene TRBV6-1 combines with J gene TRBJ1-1; a weak D match, TRBD1 (6 bases). CDR3 in DNA: TGTGCCAGCAGTGCAAGACAGGCCTTGAACACTGAAGCTTTCTTT. This gives the protein CASSARQALNTEAFF.